This T cell receptor beta chain was identified during a study of cytomegalovirus exposure and HLA in healthy donors. The CDR3 sequence is 16 residues long. Germline V gene sequence: CDR1 MGHRA, CDR2 YSYEKL. The ends were cut back, 0 bases at V and 4 bases at J, with 15 bases in the middle. With 60 Vbeta and 13 Jbeta primers, the PCR was carried out. Using immunoSEQ multiplex PCR, the repertoire was profiled, and TCRdb retains in-frame clones only, with some absent. The sample carries about 170,000 clones, 60% to 80% recorded once. Sequenced input: PBMCs. V usage is TRBV4-1 and J usage is TRBJ1-2, with a possible D match to TRBD1 (5 bases). The TCR sequence derives from a woman between 45 and 65 years old in good health and CMV-seropositive. The CDR3 DNA reads TGCGCCAGCAGCCAAGAGCCAGGGCAGGGAATCTATGGCTACACCTTC. Translating gives CASSQEPGQGIYGYTF.